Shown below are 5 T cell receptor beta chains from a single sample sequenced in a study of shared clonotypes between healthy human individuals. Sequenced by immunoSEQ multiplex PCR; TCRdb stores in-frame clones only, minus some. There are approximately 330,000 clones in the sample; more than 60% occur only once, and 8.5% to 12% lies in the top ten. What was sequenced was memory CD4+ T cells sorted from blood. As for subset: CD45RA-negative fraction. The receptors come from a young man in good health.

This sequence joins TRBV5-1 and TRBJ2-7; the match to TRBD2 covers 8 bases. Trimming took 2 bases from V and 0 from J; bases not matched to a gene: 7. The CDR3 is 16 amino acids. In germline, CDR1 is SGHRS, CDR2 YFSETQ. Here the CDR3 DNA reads TGCGCCAGCAGCTTTGATAGCGGGGAAAGCTCCTACGAGCAGTACTTC. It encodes CASSFDSGESSYEQYF.

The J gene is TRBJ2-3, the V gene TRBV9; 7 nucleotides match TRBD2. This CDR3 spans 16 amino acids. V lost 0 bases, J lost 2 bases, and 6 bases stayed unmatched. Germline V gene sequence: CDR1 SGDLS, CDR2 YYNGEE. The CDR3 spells CASSVEREGPTDTQYF. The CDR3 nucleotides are TGTGCCAGCAGCGTAGAGAGGGAGGGCCCCACAGATACGCAGTATTTT.

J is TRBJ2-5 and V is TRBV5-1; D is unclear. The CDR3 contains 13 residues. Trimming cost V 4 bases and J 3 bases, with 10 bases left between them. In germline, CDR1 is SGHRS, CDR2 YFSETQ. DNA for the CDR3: TGCGCCAGCAGCCCGGCCCCGGAAGAGACCCAGTACTTC. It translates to CASSPAPEETQYF.

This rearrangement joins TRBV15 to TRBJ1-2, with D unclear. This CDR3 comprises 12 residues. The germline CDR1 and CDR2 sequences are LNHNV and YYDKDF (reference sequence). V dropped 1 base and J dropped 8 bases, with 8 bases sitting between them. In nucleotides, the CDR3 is TGTGCCACCAGCAGAGTCTTAGAGGGCTACACCTTC. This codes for CATSRVLEGYTF. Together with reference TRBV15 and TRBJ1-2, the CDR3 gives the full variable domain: DAMVIQNPRYQVTQFGKPVTLSCSQTLNHNVMYWYQQKSSQAPKLLFHYYDKDFNNEADTPDNFQSRRPNTSFCFLDIRSPGLGDTAMYLCATSRVLEGYTFGSGTRLTVV.

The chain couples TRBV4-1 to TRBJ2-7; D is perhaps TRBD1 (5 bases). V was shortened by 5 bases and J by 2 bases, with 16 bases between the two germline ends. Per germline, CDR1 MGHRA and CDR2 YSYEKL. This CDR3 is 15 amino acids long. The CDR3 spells CASSRNPTGTYEQYF. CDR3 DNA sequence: TGCGCCAGCAGCAGGAATCCAACAGGAACCTACGAGCAGTACTTC.